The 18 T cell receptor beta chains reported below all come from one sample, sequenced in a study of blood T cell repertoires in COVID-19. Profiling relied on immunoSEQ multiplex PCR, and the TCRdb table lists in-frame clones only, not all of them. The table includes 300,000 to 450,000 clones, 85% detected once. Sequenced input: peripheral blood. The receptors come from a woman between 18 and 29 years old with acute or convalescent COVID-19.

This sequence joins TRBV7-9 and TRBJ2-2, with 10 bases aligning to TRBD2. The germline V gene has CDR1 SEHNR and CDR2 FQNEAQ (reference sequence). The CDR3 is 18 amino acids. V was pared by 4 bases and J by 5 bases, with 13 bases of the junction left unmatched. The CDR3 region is CASSSRGLAGDGTGELFF. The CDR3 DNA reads TGTGCCAGCAGCTCAAGGGGTCTAGCGGGAGATGGGACCGGGGAGCTGTTTTTT.

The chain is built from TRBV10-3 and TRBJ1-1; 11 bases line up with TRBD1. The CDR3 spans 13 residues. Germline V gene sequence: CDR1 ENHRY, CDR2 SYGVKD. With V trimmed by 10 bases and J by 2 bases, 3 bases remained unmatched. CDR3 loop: CATRTGGNTEAFF. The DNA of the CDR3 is TGTGCCACCCGGACAGGGGGCAACACTGAAGCTTTCTTT.

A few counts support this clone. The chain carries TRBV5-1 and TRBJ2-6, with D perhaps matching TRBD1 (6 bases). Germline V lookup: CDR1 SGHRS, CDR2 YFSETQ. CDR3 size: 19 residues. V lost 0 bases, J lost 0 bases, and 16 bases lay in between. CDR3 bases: TGCGCCAGCAGCTTGGTTTCAGGGGTCCCGACCTCTGGGGCCAACGTCCTGACTTTC. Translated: CASSLVSGVPTSGANVLTF.

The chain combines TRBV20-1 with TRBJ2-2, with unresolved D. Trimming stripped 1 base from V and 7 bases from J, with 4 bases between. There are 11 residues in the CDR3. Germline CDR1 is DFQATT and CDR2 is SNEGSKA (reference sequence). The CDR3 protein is CSARVDGELFF. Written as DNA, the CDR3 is TGCAGTGCTAGAGTAGACGGGGAGCTGTTTTTT.

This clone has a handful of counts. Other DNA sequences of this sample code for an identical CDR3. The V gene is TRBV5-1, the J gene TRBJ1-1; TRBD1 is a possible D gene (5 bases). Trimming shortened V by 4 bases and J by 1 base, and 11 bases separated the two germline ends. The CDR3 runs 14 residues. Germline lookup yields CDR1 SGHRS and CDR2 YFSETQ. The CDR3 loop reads CASSRFGQNTEAFF. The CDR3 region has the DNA TGCGCCAGCAGCCGTTTCGGACAGAACACTGAAGCTTTCTTT.

CDR3 nucleotide sequence: TGTGCCAGCTCACCAACACGGGGGAACACTGAAGCTTTCTTT. Its protein is CASSPTRGNTEAFF. This rearrangement joins TRBV18 to TRBJ1-1, with D unresolved. Germline CDR1 is KGHSH and CDR2 is LQKENI. The CDR3 is 14 residues long. V lost 2 bases and J lost 1, with 8 bases in between.

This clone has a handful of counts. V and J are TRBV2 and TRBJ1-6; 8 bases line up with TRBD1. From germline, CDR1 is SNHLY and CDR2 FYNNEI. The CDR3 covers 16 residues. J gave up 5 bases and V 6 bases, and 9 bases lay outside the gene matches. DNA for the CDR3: TGTGCCAGCAGGGCCTCCGACAGGGGTAATAATTCACCCCTCCACTTT. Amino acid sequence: CASRASDRGNNSPLHF.

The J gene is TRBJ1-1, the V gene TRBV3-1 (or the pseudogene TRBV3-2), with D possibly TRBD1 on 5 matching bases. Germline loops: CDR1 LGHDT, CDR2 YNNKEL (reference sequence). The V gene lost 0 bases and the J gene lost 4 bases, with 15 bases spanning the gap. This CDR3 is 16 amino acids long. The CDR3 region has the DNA TGTGCCAGCAGCCAAGACCAGGGCTCTCAAGCCACTGAAGCTTTCTTT. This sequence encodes CASSQDQGSQATEAFF.

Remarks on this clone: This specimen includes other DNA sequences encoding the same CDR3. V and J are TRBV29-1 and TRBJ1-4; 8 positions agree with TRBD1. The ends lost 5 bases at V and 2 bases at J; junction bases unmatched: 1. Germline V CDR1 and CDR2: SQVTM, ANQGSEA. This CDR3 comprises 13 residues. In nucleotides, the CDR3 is TGCAGCGTTCGGACAGGGACTAATGAAAAACTGTTTTTT. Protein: CSVRTGTNEKLFF.

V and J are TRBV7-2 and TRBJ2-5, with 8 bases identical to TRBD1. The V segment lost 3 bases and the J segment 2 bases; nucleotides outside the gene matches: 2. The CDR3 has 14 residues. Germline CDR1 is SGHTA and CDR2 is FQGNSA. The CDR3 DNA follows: TGTGCCAGCAGCTTTGACAGGGGACAAGAGACCCAGTACTTC. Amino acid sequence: CASSFDRGQETQYF.

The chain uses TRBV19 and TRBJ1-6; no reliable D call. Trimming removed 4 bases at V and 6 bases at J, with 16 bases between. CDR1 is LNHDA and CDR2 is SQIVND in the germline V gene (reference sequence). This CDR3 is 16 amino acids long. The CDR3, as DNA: TGTGCCAGTAGTAAGCAAACCGCCTCGGGTAATTCACCCCTCCACTTT. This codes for CASSKQTASGNSPLHF.

This chain's CDR3 is CASSKSLVGQGAGNQPQHF. Here the CDR3 DNA reads TGCGCCAGCAGTAAGAGCTTGGTGGGACAGGGTGCAGGCAATCAGCCCCAGCATTTT. This chain links TRBV10-1 with TRBJ1-5; 9 bases are a match to TRBD1. The CDR3 extends over 19 amino acids. From germline, CDR1 is WNHNN and CDR2 SYGVQD (reference sequence). V trimming: 5 bases; J trimming: 2 bases; junction bases outside the gene matches: 16.

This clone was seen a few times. The CDR3 protein is CASLWVGTANTEAFF. DNA of the CDR3: TGTGCCAGCCTCTGGGTCGGGACAGCGAACACTGAAGCTTTCTTT. V is TRBV13 and J is TRBJ1-1; 7 bases fit TRBD1. Trimming at V came to 8 bases and at J to 1 base, leaving 10 bases not matched to a gene. Germline V CDR1 and CDR2: PRHDT, FYEKMQ (reference sequence). The CDR3 runs to 15 residues. The full variable domain, rest sourced from reference TRBV13 and TRBJ1-1, is AAGVIQSPRHLIKEKRETATLKCYPIPRHDTVYWYQQGPGQDPQFLISFYEKMQSDKGSIPDRFSAQQFSDYHSELNMSSLELGDSALYFCASLWVGTANTEAFFGQGTRLTVV.

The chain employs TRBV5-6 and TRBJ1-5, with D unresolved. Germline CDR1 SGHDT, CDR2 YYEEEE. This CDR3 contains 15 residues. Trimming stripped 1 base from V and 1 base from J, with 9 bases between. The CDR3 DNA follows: TGTGCCAGCAGCTTGTTGGAGTTAAGCAATCAGCCCCAGCATTTT. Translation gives CASSLLELSNQPQHF.

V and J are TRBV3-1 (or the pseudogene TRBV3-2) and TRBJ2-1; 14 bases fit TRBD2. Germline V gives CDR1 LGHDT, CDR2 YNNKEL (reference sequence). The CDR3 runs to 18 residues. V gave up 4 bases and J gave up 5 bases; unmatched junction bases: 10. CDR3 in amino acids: CASSPGTSGRTPNNEQFF. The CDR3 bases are TGTGCCAGCAGCCCTGGGACTAGCGGGAGAACTCCTAACAATGAGCAGTTCTTC.

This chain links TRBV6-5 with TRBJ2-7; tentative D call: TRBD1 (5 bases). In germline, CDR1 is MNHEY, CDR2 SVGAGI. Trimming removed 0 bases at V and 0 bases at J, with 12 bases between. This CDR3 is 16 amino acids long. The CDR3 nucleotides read TGTGCCAGCAGTTACTCGGGGCGTCAGTTCTCCTACGAGCAGTACTTC. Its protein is CASSYSGRQFSYEQYF.

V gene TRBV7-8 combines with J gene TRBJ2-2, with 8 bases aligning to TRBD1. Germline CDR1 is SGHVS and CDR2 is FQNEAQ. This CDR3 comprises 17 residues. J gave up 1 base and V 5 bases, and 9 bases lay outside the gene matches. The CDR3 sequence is CASSLDTGTGNTGELFF. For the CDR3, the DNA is TGTGCCAGCAGCCTAGACACCGGGACAGGGAACACCGGGGAGCTGTTTTTT.

CDR3 region: CASSEGGLAGHEQYF. CDR3 bases: TGTGCCAGCAGTGAAGGGGGACTAGCGGGGCACGAGCAGTACTTC. V gene TRBV2 combines with J gene TRBJ2-7; 13 nucleotides match TRBD2. Germline V gives CDR1 SNHLY, CDR2 FYNNEI. CDR3 length equals 15 residues. V shed 1 base and J 5 bases; nucleotides not matched to a gene: 2.